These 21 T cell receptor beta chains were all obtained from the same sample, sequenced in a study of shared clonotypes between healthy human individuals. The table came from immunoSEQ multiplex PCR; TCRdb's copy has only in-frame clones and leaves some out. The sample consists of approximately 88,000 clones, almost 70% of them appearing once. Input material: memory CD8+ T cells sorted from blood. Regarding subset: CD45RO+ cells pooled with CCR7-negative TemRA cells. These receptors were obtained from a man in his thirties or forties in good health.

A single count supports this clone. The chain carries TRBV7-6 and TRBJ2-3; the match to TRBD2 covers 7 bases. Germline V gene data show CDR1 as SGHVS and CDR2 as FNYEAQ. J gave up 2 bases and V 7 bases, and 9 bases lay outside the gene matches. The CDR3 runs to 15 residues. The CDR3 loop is CASTFGTSDTDTQYF. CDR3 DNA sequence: TGTGCCAGCACCTTTGGAACTAGCGACACAGATACGCAGTATTTT.

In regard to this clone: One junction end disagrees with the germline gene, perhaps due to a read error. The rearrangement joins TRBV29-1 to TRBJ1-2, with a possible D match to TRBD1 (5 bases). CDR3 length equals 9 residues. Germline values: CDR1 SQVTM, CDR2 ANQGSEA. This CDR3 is CSVDPRDPF. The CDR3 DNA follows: TGCAGCGTTGATCCCAGGGATCCCTTC.

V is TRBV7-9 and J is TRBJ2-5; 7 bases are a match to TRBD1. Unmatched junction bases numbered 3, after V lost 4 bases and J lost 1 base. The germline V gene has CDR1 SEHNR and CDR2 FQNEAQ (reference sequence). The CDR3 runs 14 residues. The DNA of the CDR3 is TGTGCCAGCAGCTCTCAGGGGGTCCAAGAGACCCAGTACTTC. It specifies CASSSQGVQETQYF. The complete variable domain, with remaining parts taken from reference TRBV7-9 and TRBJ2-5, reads DTGVSQNPRHKITKRGQNVTFRCDPISEHNRLYWYRQTLGQGPEFLTYFQNEAQLEKSRLLSDRFSAERPKGSFSTLEIQRTEQGDSAMYLCASSSQGVQETQYFGPGTRLLVL.

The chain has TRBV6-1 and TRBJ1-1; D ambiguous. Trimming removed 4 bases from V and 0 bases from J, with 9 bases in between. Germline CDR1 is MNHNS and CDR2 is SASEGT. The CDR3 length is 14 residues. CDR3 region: CASSVNRMNTEAFF. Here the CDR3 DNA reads TGTGCCAGCAGTGTTAATAGAATGAACACTGAAGCTTTCTTT.

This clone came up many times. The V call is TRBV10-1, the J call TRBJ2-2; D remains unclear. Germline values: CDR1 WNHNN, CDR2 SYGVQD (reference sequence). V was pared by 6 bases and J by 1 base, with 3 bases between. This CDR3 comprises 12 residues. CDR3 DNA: TGCGCCAGCAGACGGAACACCGGGGAGCTGTTTTTT. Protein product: CASRRNTGELFF.

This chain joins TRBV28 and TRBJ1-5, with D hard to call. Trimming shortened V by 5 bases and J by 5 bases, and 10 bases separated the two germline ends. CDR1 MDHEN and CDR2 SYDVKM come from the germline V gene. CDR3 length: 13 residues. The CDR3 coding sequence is TGTGCCAGCAGTCATTATCAAGATCAGCCCCAGCATTTT. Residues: CASSHYQDQPQHF.

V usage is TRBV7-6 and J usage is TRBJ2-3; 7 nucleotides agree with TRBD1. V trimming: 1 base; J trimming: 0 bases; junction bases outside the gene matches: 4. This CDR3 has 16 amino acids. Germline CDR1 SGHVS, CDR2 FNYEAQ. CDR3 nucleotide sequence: TGTGCCAGCAGCTTAGTGGGACAGTCTAGCACAGATACGCAGTATTTT. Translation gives CASSLVGQSSTDTQYF.

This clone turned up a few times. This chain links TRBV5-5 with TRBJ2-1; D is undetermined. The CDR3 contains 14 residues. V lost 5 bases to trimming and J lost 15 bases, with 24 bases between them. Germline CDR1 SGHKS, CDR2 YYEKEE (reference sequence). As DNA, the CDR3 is TGTGCCAGCAGGCCCCCGAGTCGACAAAAGGGTCCGTTCTTC. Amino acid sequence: CASRPPSRQKGPFF. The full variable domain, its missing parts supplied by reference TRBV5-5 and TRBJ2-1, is DAGVTQSPTHLIKTRGQQVTLRCSPISGHKSVSWYQQVLGQGPQFIFQYYEKEERGRGNFPDRFSARQFPNYSSELNVNALLLGDSALYLCASRPPSRQKGPFFGPGTRLTVL.

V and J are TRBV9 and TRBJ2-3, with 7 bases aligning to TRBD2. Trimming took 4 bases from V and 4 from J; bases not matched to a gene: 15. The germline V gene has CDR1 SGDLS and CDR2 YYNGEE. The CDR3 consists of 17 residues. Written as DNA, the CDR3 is TGTGCCAGCAGCACGTGGGGGAGGGGCGGCTTAGCAGATACGCAGTATTTT. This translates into CASSTWGRGGLADTQYF.

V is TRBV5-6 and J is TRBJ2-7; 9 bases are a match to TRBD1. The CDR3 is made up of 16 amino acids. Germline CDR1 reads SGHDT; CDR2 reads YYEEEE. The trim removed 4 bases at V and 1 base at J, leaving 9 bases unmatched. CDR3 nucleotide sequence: TGTGCCAGCAGCCCATTGGACAGGGGAAAATCCTACGAGCAGTACTTC. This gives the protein CASSPLDRGKSYEQYF.

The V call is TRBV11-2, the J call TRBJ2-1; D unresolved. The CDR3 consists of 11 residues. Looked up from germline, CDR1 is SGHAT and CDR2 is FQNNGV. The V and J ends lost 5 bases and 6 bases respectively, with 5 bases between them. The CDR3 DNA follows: TGTGCCAGCAGCCCGGGCAATGAGCAGTTCTTC. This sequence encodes CASSPGNEQFF.

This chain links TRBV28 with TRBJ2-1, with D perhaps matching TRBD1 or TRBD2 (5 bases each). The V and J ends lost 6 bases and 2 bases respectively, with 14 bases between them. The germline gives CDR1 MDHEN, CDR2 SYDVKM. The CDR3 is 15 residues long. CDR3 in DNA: TGTGCCAGCAGGACGAGGGGCATAGCCTACAATGAGCAGTTCTTC. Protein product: CASRTRGIAYNEQFF.

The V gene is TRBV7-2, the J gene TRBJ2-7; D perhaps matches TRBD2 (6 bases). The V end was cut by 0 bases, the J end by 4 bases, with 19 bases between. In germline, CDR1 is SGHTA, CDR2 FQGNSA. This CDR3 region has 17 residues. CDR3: CASSLAPDNGRGYEQYF. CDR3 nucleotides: TGTGCCAGCAGCTTAGCCCCGGACAACGGGAGAGGGTACGAGCAGTACTTC.

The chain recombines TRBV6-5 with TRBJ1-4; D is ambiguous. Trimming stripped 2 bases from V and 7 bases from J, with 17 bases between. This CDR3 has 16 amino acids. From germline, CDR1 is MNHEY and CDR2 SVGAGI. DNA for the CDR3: TGTGCCAGCAGTTACCTAATGTACAGTCTCCCTGAAAAACTGTTTTTT. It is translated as CASSYLMYSLPEKLFF.

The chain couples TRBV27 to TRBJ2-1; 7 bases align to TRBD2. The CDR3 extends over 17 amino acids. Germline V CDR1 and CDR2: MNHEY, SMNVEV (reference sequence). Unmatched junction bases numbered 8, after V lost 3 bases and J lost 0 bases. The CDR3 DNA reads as TGTGCCAGCAGTTTTTTGCTAGCGGCCACCTCCTACAATGAGCAGTTCTTC. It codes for CASSFLLAATSYNEQFF.

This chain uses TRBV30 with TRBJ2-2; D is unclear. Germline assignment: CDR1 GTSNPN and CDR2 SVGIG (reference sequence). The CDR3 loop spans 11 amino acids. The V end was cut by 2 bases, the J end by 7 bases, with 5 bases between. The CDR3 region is CAWSYHGELFF. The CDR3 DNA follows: TGTGCCTGGAGTTATCACGGGGAGCTGTTTTTT.

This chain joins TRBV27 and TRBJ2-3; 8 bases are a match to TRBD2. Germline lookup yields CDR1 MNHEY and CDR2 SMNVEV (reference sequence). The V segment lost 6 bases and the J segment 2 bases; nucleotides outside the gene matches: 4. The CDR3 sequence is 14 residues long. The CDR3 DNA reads TGTGCCAGCAGCTCGGGAGGGGACACAGATACGCAGTATTTT. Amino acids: CASSSGGDTDTQYF.

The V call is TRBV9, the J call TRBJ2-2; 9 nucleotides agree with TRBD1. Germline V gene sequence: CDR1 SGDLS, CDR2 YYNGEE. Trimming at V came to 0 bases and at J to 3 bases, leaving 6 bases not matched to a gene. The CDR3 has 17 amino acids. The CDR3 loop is CASSVGGQGRYTGELFF. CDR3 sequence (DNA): TGTGCCAGCAGCGTAGGGGGACAGGGTAGATACACCGGGGAGCTGTTTTTT.

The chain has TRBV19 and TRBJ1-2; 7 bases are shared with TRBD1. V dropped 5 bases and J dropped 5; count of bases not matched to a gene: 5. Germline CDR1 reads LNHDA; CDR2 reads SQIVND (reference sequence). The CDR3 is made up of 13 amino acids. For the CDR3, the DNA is TGTGCCAGTAGTCCTGACAGGGCGTATGGCTACACCTTC. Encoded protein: CASSPDRAYGYTF.

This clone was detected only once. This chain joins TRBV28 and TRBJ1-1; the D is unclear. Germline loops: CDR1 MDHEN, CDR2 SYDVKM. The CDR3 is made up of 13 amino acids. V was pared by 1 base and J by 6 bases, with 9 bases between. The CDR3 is CASSLYSGAEAFF. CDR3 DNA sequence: TGTGCCAGCAGTTTATACAGCGGAGCTGAAGCTTTCTTT.

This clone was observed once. CDR3 in amino acids: CASSRDAHPTSYGYTF. The CDR3 DNA reads TGTGCCAGCAGCCGGGACGCGCACCCCACCTCCTATGGCTACACCTTC. The chain has TRBV7-9 and TRBJ1-2; the D gene is possibly TRBD1 (5 bases). Germline loops: CDR1 SEHNR, CDR2 FQNEAQ (reference sequence). The germline V and J ends were trimmed by 5 bases and 4 bases, with 20 bases remaining between them. The CDR3 length is 16 residues.